The clone carrying this TCR beta chain occurred a few times. Its matching antigen is unknown. The data stem from a study of cytomegalovirus exposure and HLA in healthy donors. Study-wide findings and caveats: The classifier was said to identify cytomegalovirus status with high specificity and sensitivity. HLA restriction was apparent for most CMV-associated TCR beta chains in a later analysis.

The PCR employed 60 Vbeta primers together with 13 Jbeta primers. Clones were sequenced by immunoSEQ multiplex PCR, and TCRdb holds only the in-frame ones, with some missing. The sample carries over 85,000 clones, less than 10% recorded once. The CDR3 is 15 amino acids. Looked up from germline, CDR1 is SEHNR and CDR2 is FQNEAQ (reference sequence). The V end was cut by 2 bases, the J end by 3 bases, with 12 bases between. The TCR comes from a man aged 45-60 years in good health and CMV-seronegative. The chain recombines TRBV7-9 with TRBJ2-3; tentatively, D is TRBD1 (5 bases). Sequenced: PBMCs. CDR3 loop: CASSLPTGLTDTQYF. In DNA form, the CDR3 reads TGTGCCAGCAGCTTACCTACAGGTCTGACAGATACGCAGTATTTT.